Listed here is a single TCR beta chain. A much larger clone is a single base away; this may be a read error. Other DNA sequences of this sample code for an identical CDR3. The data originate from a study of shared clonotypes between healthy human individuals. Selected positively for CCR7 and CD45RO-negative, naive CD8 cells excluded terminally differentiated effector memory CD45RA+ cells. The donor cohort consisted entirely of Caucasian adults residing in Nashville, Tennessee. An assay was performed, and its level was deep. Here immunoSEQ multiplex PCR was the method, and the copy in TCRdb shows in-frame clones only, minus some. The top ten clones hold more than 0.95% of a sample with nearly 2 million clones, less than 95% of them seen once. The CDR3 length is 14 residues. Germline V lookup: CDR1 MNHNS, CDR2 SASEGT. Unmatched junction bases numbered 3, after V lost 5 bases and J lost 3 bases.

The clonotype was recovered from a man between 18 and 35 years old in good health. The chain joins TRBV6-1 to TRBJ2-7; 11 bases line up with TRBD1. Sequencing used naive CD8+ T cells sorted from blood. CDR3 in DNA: TGTGCCAGCAGTTCCGGGACAGGGGGCTACGAGCAGTACTTC. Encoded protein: CASSSGTGGYEQYF.